This passage covers 24 T cell receptor beta chains from one sample sequenced in a study of technical replicates of blood from a handful of donors. Data came from immunoSEQ multiplex PCR; TCRdb stores just in-frame clones and leaves some out. The table has approximately 76,000 clones, 90% to 95% seen once. The material sequenced was T cells isolated from PBMCs. The receptors originated from a human donor in good health.

The chain joins TRBV10-1 to TRBJ2-1; 11 positions agree with TRBD1. Trimming at V came to 4 bases and at J to 8 bases, leaving 7 bases not matched to a gene. The CDR3 sequence is 15 residues long. From germline, CDR1 is WNHNN and CDR2 SYGVQD (reference sequence). Here the CDR3 DNA reads TGCGCCAGCAGTGGGGGACAGGGGGTTTGGGATGAGCAGTTCTTC. It encodes CASSGGQGVWDEQFF.

Comments on this clone: Additional DNA sequences in this sample encode the identical CDR3. The V gene is TRBV5-1, the J gene TRBJ2-5; 8 bases line up with TRBD2. CDR1 is SGHRS, CDR2 YFSETQ, per germline. This CDR3 comprises 14 residues. Trimming at V came to 2 bases and at J to 1 base, leaving 1 base not matched to a gene. The CDR3 protein is CASSLSGGQETQYF. Here the CDR3 DNA reads TGCGCCAGCAGCTTAAGCGGGGGCCAAGAGACCCAGTACTTC.

This chain uses TRBV6-4 with TRBJ2-1, with 11 bases that match TRBD2. Unmatched junction bases numbered 7, after V lost 5 bases and J lost 4 bases. The CDR3 is 16 amino acids. CDR1 and CDR2 from the germline V gene are MRHNA and SNTAGT. The CDR3 region is CASSPSGTSGYNEQFF. The DNA of the CDR3 is TGTGCCAGCAGTCCCTCCGGGACTAGCGGTTACAATGAGCAGTTCTTC.

This chain connects TRBV19 to TRBJ1-3; D is ambiguous. Trimming removed 3 bases from V and 1 base from J, with 7 bases in between. There are 14 residues in the CDR3. Germline values: CDR1 LNHDA, CDR2 SQIVND (reference sequence). In DNA, the CDR3 is TGTGCCAGTAGTATTTCGGGTTCTGGAAACACCATATATTTT. Its translation: CASSISGSGNTIYF. Full variable domain (remainder filled in from reference TRBV19 and TRBJ1-3): DGGITQSPKYLFRKEGQNVTLSCEQNLNHDAMYWYRQDPGQGLRLIYYSQIVNDFQKGDIAEGYSVSREKKESFPLTVTSAQKNPTAFYLCASSISGSGNTIYFGEGSWLTVV.

V and J are TRBV19 and TRBJ2-7; TRBD2 matches 9 bases. Germline V lookup: CDR1 LNHDA, CDR2 SQIVND (reference sequence). V lost 5 bases, J lost 0 bases, and 5 bases stayed unmatched. The CDR3 runs 15 residues. This CDR3 is CASSALAGSSYEQYF. CDR3 nucleotides: TGTGCCAGTAGTGCTCTAGCGGGGTCCTCCTACGAGCAGTACTTC.

This CDR3 is CASSHGKKDRAEETQYF. The CDR3 DNA sequence: TGCGCCAGCAGCCACGGAAAAAAGGACAGGGCGGAAGAGACCCAGTACTTC. The chain links TRBV4-1 to TRBJ2-5; 8 bases are shared with TRBD1. V dropped 3 bases and J dropped 3; count of bases not matched to a gene: 12. The CDR3 length is 17 residues. Germline V gene data show CDR1 as MGHRA and CDR2 as YSYEKL.

The V call is TRBV4-1, the J call TRBJ2-7; weak D call: TRBD2 (7 bases). The CDR3 has 14 amino acids. Germline V CDR1 and CDR2: MGHRA, YSYEKL. Deletions cut 1 base from V and 2 bases from J, with 9 bases between. In DNA form, the CDR3 reads TGCGCCAGCAGCCAAGGGCGGGGGCCCTACGAGCAGTACTTC. Its protein product is CASSQGRGPYEQYF.

The chain combines TRBV28 with TRBJ2-7; D is unresolved. V was cut by 7 bases and J by 2 bases, with 12 bases left in between. The V gene's germline CDR1 is MDHEN and CDR2 SYDVKM. The CDR3 sequence is 13 residues long. DNA for the CDR3: TGTGCCAGCACGCGAACAGTAACCTACGAGCAGTACTTC. This codes for CASTRTVTYEQYF.

The chain has TRBV10-1 and TRBJ1-1; TRBD1 is a possible D gene (6 bases). The CDR3 has 14 residues. Germline CDR1 WNHNN, CDR2 SYGVQD (reference sequence). V lost 6 bases to trimming and J lost 1 base, with 12 bases between them. This chain's CDR3 is CASRQGIGNTEAFF. The CDR3 DNA reads TGCGCCAGCAGACAGGGAATCGGGAACACTGAAGCTTTCTTT.

V and J are TRBV6-5 and TRBJ1-1, with 8 bases fitting TRBD1. Per the germline V gene, CDR1 is MNHEY and CDR2 is SVGAGI. The length of the CDR3 is 13 residues. V lost 6 bases and J lost 3; bases outside the gene matches: 3. The chain's CDR3 is CASRTQGDTEAFF. The CDR3 DNA is TGTGCCAGCAGAACACAGGGGGACACTGAAGCTTTCTTT.

V is TRBV29-1 and J is TRBJ2-3; no clear D gene. This CDR3 region has 14 residues. V was shortened by 3 bases and J by 0 bases, with 10 bases between the two germline ends. Germline CDR1 reads SQVTM; CDR2 reads ANQGSEA. CDR3 nucleotides: TGCAGCGTTGACAGCAGGTTAAGCACAGATACGCAGTATTTT. This codes for CSVDSRLSTDTQYF.

The V and J genes are TRBV18 and TRBJ1-1, with D uncertain. The CDR3 spans 12 residues. Germline assignment: CDR1 KGHSH and CDR2 LQKENI. Trimming stripped 6 bases from V and 2 bases from J, with 7 bases between. CDR3 protein: CASSQENTEAFF. In DNA, the CDR3 is TGTGCCAGCTCTCAGGAAAACACTGAAGCTTTCTTT.

The chain combines TRBV7-9 with TRBJ2-3; a possible D gene is TRBD2 (5 bases). Germline V gene sequence: CDR1 SEHNR, CDR2 FQNEAQ (reference sequence). CDR3 size: 14 residues. The V and J ends lost 6 bases and 7 bases respectively, with 17 bases between them. Here the CDR3 DNA reads TGTGCCAGCAGTTCGGGGTGGGTGCCTCATACGCAGTATTTT. This encodes CASSSGWVPHTQYF.

The chain links TRBV4-1 to TRBJ1-5; no firm D call. Germline V lookup: CDR1 MGHRA, CDR2 YSYEKL. The CDR3 spans 15 residues. Deletions cut 1 base from V and 0 bases from J, with 7 bases between. The CDR3 protein is CASSQGVYSNQPQHF. As DNA, the CDR3 is TGCGCCAGCAGCCAAGGAGTCTATAGCAATCAGCCCCAGCATTTT.

The gene calls are TRBV5-8 and TRBJ2-3; TRBD2 matches at 9 bases. This CDR3 spans 16 amino acids. V dropped 4 bases and J dropped 4; count of bases not matched to a gene: 10. In germline, CDR1 is SGHTS, CDR2 YDEGEE. The CDR3 spells CASSQTGTSSPDTQYF. The CDR3 DNA sequence: TGTGCCAGCAGCCAGACCGGGACTAGCTCCCCAGATACGCAGTATTTT.

This chain joins TRBV7-8 and TRBJ1-1; possibly TRBD1 for D (6 bases). Germline-derived CDR1 and CDR2 are SGHVS and FQNEAQ. The CDR3 is 12 amino acids. V lost 4 bases, J lost 5 bases, and 8 bases lay in between. DNA of the CDR3: TGTGCCAGCAGCTCTAGGGGGACTGAAGCTTTCTTT. It specifies CASSSRGTEAFF.

The chain couples TRBV29-1 to TRBJ2-1; 8 bases map to TRBD2. Germline-derived CDR1 and CDR2 are SQVTM and ANQGSEA. The CDR3 has 16 amino acids. With V trimmed by 0 bases and J by 3 bases, 7 bases remained unmatched. This CDR3 is CSVEDLRGGFYNEQFF. DNA for the CDR3: TGCAGCGTTGAAGATCTCCGGGGGGGGTTCTACAATGAGCAGTTCTTC.

The V gene is TRBV15, the J gene TRBJ2-1; tentatively, D is TRBD2 (5 bases). V lost 2 bases, J lost 7 bases, and 18 bases lay in between. This CDR3 is built from 16 residues. The germline V gene encodes CDR1 LNHNV and CDR2 YYDKDF (reference sequence). As DNA, the CDR3 is TGTGCCACCAGCAGACTCGGGGTTGACGGTTTAAATGAGCAGTTCTTC. Translating gives CATSRLGVDGLNEQFF.

The chain has TRBV11-2 and TRBJ2-7; 7 bases map to TRBD2. The germline V gene has CDR1 SGHAT and CDR2 FQNNGV. J was trimmed by 3 bases and V by 4 bases; bases with no gene match: 6. This CDR3 contains 14 residues. The CDR3 DNA is TGTGCCAGCAGCTCCCGACTAGCAGACTACGAGCAGTACTTC. Amino acid sequence: CASSSRLADYEQYF.

This clone has only one observation. The chain has TRBV19 and TRBJ2-7; 7 positions agree with TRBD1. V gave up 4 bases and J gave up 3 bases; unmatched junction bases: 9. The CDR3 totals 15 residues. The germline V gene encodes CDR1 LNHDA and CDR2 SQIVND (reference sequence). CDR3 amino acids: CASSTGQVVNYEQYF. CDR3 DNA: TGTGCCAGTAGTACCGGACAGGTAGTTAACTACGAGCAGTACTTC.

The genes are TRBV14 and TRBJ1-2; D not certain. Trimming shortened V by 4 bases and J by 4 bases, and 28 bases separated the two germline ends. The CDR3 has 19 residues. The V gene's germline CDR1 is SGHDN and CDR2 FVKESK. CDR3 nucleotide sequence: TGTGCCAGCAGCCCCAAGGCGGAGAGTGTTGAGGCGAAGAGCTATGGCTACACCTTC. It encodes CASSPKAESVEAKSYGYTF.

The gene calls are TRBV10-3 and TRBJ2-7; D not resolved. This CDR3 is 15 amino acids long. Germline lookup yields CDR1 ENHRY and CDR2 SYGVKD. V lost 5 bases and J 2 bases, leaving 16 bases between the germline ends. The CDR3 region has the DNA TGTGCCATCAGTCCGTCCGGTCTTCAAACCTACGAGCAGTACTTC. It translates to CAISPSGLQTYEQYF.

This clone was detected only a few times. The chain uses TRBV28 and TRBJ1-3; 10 nucleotides match TRBD1. Trimming took 5 bases from V and 1 from J; bases not matched to a gene: 5. This CDR3 has 16 residues. Germline CDR1 reads MDHEN; CDR2 reads SYDVKM. The CDR3 reads CASSPWTGGSGNTIYF. CDR3 DNA sequence: TGTGCCAGCAGTCCCTGGACAGGGGGATCTGGAAACACCATATATTTT.

The V and J genes are TRBV5-4 and TRBJ1-1; tentative D call: TRBD1 (5 bases). The CDR3 has 13 residues. V lost 1 base, J lost 5 bases, and 9 bases lay in between. Germline values: CDR1 SGHNT, CDR2 YYREEE (reference sequence). The CDR3 sequence is CASSLMGRTEAFF. CDR3 nucleotide sequence: TGTGCCAGCAGCTTGATGGGGCGTACTGAAGCTTTCTTT.